This T cell receptor beta chain was profiled in a study of shared clonotypes between healthy human individuals (dated by TCRdb to 2018 to 2021). Context from the whole study: A couple of women and a few men aged 18 to 49 years were included in the cohort. To increase sequencing depth and limit assay-specific biases, different laboratories used diverse techniques to prepare libraries and sequence TCR repertoires. Leukapheresis yielded between about 0.9 and 9.5 billion PBMCs per donor. For each donor, CD4 naive and CD4 memory were each given three plates, CD8 naive was given two plates, and CD8 memory was given one plate. Blood TCR repertoires of five healthy adults were deeply sequenced to estimate repertoire size and the extent of clonotype sharing between individuals. The full study reports these points: Estimated clonotype richness was generally larger for naive than for memory subsets. Because the study included only a small number of donors, the genetic and exposure-history diversity represented was limited. Compared with non-shared clonotypes, clonotypes shared by all four sorted-subset donors had higher generation probabilities. Sampling was restricted to blood, and TCR repertoires in tissue are likely to differ from TCR repertoires in blood. Incomplete sequencing was indicated by rarefaction of sorted-subset datasets, despite the large sequencing depth. Across several donors, approximately 5% of naive CD4, approximately 3.6% of naive CD8, approximately 2.5% of memory CD4, and 0.3% to 0.45% of memory CD8 clonotypes were shared. Pairwise subsampling indicated that sequencing depth was expected to affect the degree of clonotype sharing among donors.

Inclusive of the bounding cysteine and phenylalanine, the CDR3 is 15 residues long. Only the CDR3 DNA is retained, 45 bases long and in frame from the first base. The V end gives up 0 bases and the J end 3 bases, leaving 4 bases in the junction not matched to a gene. Looking up the germline V gene yields CDR1 WSHSY and CDR2 SAAADI. The sample holds one count of this clone. This receptor's antigen is unknown. One base away there is no much larger clone; base qualities are not given. For the CD8 naive samples, CD45RO-negative cells were positively selected for CCR7, yielding a CD45RA+CCR7+ population from which TemRA cells were excluded. Healthy HIV-negative adults with no recently reported acute infections or vaccinations were included as donors. All donors were Caucasian adults living in Nashville, Tennessee, USA. Blood was collected by leukapheresis, and PBMCs were isolated by Ficoll-Histopaque density gradient centrifugation and then cryopreserved in liquid nitrogen vapor phase. Purity and quantity of every magnetically sorted T cell population were checked by analytical flow cytometry. Each sorted fraction had its genomic DNA isolated and then quantified by UV absorbance on a Nanodrop 2000c.

Using the deep immunoSEQ assay, TCR CDR3 regions were amplified from genomic DNA by multiplex PCR. For each cell subset, the extracted genomic DNA was distributed evenly across all wells of several immunoSEQ 96-well plates, and each plate served as one replicate. For sorted subsets, roughly 200 ng of genomic DNA, equivalent to some 33,000 T cell genomes, went into each replicate PCR. Purified libraries were measured with a Qubit 3.0 fluorometer, size-checked on a Bioanalyzer 2100, and measured again with the KAPA Library Quantification kit. Every immunoSEQ 96-well plate was sequenced on a separate single-read 150-cycle Illumina NextSeq 550 flow cell. Turning to the authors' computational methods: The immunoSEQ output contained only junctional sequences without quality scores, so filtering could not match that applied to full-length reads. Sequences were annotated with PyIR, a Python wrapper for IgBLAST v1.9, using IMGT germline references to assign V/J genes and CDR3. Any read was removed if the V/J assignment was weak (E-value above 1e-6), the CDR3 was missing, or the read contained stop codons, out-of-frame junctions, or ambiguous translated residues. V3J clonotypes were defined by identical inferred V gene, J gene, and CDR3 amino acid sequence. The percentage overlap between two repertoires was calculated by dividing the number of shared unique clonotypes by the size of the smaller repertoire. Richness of each repertoire was evaluated using RTK rarefaction, the Chao1 estimator, and Recon v2.1 estimates of unobserved clonotypes. Generation probabilities for all TCRbeta clonotypes obtained by the gDNA method from a handful of donors were computed using OLGA. TCRdb stores this immuneACCESS table with in-frame sequences only. Part of the clones is absent; in the studies checked, under half of the shortfall reflects unresolved V genes, and no reason is known for the rest. V and J calls and clone size are those listed in that table; D and trimming were worked out from the DNA. The table for this sample lists more than 2 million clones; about 95% of them were counted only once. The top ten hold 1% to 1.3% of the sample.

The sequence was obtained from a man between 18 and 35 years old in good health. Material for sequencing was naive CD8+ T cells sorted from blood. The cell subset or site label for this specimen denotes: CD45RA+CCR7+. This chain joins TRBV10-2 to TRBJ1-1, with TRBD1 matching 7 junction bases. CDR3 region: CASSESGGWDTEAFF. The nucleotides read TGCGCCAGCAGTGAGTCAGGGGGCTGGGACACTGAAGCTTTCTTT.